This is a list of T cell receptor beta chains from one sample in a study of blood T cell repertoires in COVID-19. Assay: immunoSEQ multiplex PCR; the TCRdb copy retains only in-frame clones and omits some. This sample has roughly 200,000 clones; around 90% occur once, and the top ten carry around a fifth. Sequenced sample: peripheral blood. The source is a man in his fifties or sixties with active or convalescent COVID-19. Both conserved end residues are trimmed from each CDR3. The order of the fields is V gene, J gene, CDR3 protein.

TRBV21-1	TRBJ2-5	ASSTSTGPRETQY
TRBV7-3	TRBJ1-1	ASSLYRGAEAF
TRBV20-1	TRBJ2-1	SFTRGNEQF
TRBV7-3	TRBJ1-3	ASSFRDSSSGNTIY
TRBV2	TRBJ2-1	ASSVQRGGVEQF
TRBV15	TRBJ1-2	ATSREAFRGWDYGYT
TRBV21-1	TRBJ2-7	ASSKGTVHSYEQY
TRBV12-5	TRBJ1-2	ASGPGWDSPT
TRBV4-1	TRBJ1-1	ASSQKDRNTEAF
TRBV13	TRBJ2-5	ASSLRKYGGETQY
TRBV6-5	TRBJ1-1	ASKGFGENTEAF
TRBV19	TRBJ2-1	ASSMSSGAINEQF
TRBV5-1	TRBJ1-4	ASSLTENEKLF
TRBV9	TRBJ1-5	ASSVAAGGWDQPQH
TRBV5-1	TRBJ1-2	ASSGTRSSGGAGYGYT
TRBV12-5	TRBJ2-2	ASGLAIGVGTGELF
TRBV5-1	TRBJ2-3	ASSSSLGTDTQY
TRBV4-1	TRBJ1-5	ASSQVGGRQNNQPQH
TRBV6-5	TRBJ2-7	ASSYSPRITYEQY
TRBV4-2	TRBJ1-1	ASSQDIVAFQAF
TRBV11-2	TRBJ2-1	ASSLFEWSGTSGSNEQF
TRBV15	TRBJ1-5	ATSRGVGQPQH
TRBV2	TRBJ2-3	ASSTQAGRTDTQY
TRBV3-1/TRBV3-2	TRBJ1-1	ASSQVIGGGNTEAF
TRBV19	TRBJ1-2	ASRLDYGYT
TRBV15	TRBJ1-2	ATSRAGTGARDYT
TRBV18	TRBJ2-3	ASSPTPTDTQY
TRBV19	TRBJ1-1	ASSMRDSLTEAF
TRBV7-3	TRBJ1-1	ASSLVGGGTTEAF
TRBV19	TRBJ1-1	ASSIVRGRIEAF
TRBV19	TRBJ2-6	ASSIRSGGRSGANVLT
TRBV3-1/TRBV3-2	TRBJ1-1	ASSPSRDTQAF
TRBV10-3	TRBJ1-3	AISGTGPLFGNTIY